Shown below are 3 T cell receptor beta chains from a single sample sequenced in a study of spatial heterogeneity in lung cancer. TCRdb reprocessed the 5' RACE reads with MiXCR, giving one entry per CDR3 protein. The sample records around 110,000 distinct CDR3 sequences, approximately 12% being singletons. Time point specified: blood at routine non-recurrence follow-up after resection. No cells were sorted before sequencing. The whole RNA sequenced was extracted from tumor, nontumor lung or frozen PBMC. Specimen: PBMCs, collected at follow-up. These receptor sequences come from a male donor with early-stage non-small cell lung cancer.

The table lists this clonotype with many counts. CDR3 in amino acids: CAISESTPGFDGYTF. The CDR3 DNA follows: TGTGCCATCAGTGAGTCGACTCCTGGATTTGATGGCTACACCTTC. The chain links TRBV10-3 to TRBJ1-2; D ambiguous. The CDR3 contains 15 residues. The germline V gene has CDR1 ENHRY and CDR2 SYGVKD. Trimming removed 0 bases at V and 6 bases at J, with 14 bases between.

Concerning this clonotype: A read error is possible here, since a much larger clone lies one base away. The chain carries TRBV7-2 and TRBJ2-3, with 7 bases aligning to TRBD1. The CDR3 length is 16 residues. Germline-derived CDR1 and CDR2 are SGHTA and FQGNSA. Written as DNA, the CDR3 is TGTGCCAGCAGCGGCTCTAGCACGATAGGGACAGATACGCGGTATTTT. Amino acids: CASSGSSTIGTDTRYF.

This clonotype was recorded many times. This sequence joins TRBV9 and TRBJ2-3; possibly TRBD1 for D (6 bases). The CDR3 has 14 residues. Per the germline V gene, CDR1 is SGDLS and CDR2 is YYNGEE. V lost 3 bases and J 7 bases, leaving 15 bases between the germline ends. CDR3 DNA sequence: TGTGCCAGCAGCGATGGGACAACGCGGTATACGCAGTATTTT. Protein: CASSDGTTRYTQYF.